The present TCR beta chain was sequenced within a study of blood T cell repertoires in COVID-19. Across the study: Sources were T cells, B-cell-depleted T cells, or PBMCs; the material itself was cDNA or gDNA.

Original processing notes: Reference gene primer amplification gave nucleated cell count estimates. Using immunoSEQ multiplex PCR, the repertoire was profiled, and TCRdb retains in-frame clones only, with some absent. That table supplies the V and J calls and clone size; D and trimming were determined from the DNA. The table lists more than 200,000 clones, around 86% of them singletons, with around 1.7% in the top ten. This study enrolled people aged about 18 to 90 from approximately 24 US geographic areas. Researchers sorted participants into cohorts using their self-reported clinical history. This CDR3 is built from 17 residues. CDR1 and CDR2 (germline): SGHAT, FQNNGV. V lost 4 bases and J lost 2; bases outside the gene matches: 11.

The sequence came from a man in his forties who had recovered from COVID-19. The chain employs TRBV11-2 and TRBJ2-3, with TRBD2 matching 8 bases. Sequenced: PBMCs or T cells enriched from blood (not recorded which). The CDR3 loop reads CASSWRRRGATTDTQYF. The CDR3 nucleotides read TGTGCCAGCAGCTGGAGGAGGCGGGGGGCCACCACAGATACGCAGTATTTT.